The present entry profiles one T cell receptor beta chain with its context. These data originate in a study of blood T cells in healthy people across ages. J lost 4 bases, V lost 4 bases, and 8 bases had no gene match. Germline lookup yields CDR1 MNHEY and CDR2 SVGEGT. CDR3 length: 17 amino acids. For the second PCR, which ran for about 6 to 11 cycles, a sample-barcoded 5' primer and a J-beta primer mix were used. Each single sample gave us at least 2.5 million CDR3-containing paired-end reads. TCRdb recomputed calls from the 5' RACE reads with MiXCR, one row per CDR3 protein. Of 1.5 million to 2 million distinct CDR3 sequences in the sample, around 50% were seen once. Total RNA extraction produced at least 5 micrograms (per sample) for the study.

The specimen was blood. This receptor was taken from a woman aged 40-49 years in good health. This rearrangement joins TRBV6-2 or TRBV6-3 to TRBJ2-1; TRBD2 agrees at 12 bases. This CDR3 is CASSSYPLAGGYNEQFF. DNA of the CDR3: TGTGCCAGCAGTTCCTACCCACTAGCGGGGGGATACAATGAGCAGTTCTTC.